This is a list of T cell receptor beta chains from one sample in a study of blood T cell repertoires in COVID-19. Produced via immunoSEQ multiplex PCR; TCRdb's table is partial and in-frame only. The table shows under 250,000 clones, with roughly 82% occurring only once. Sequences were obtained from peripheral blood. All receptors derive from an older woman with acute or convalescent COVID-19. Each CDR3 is given with its conserved first and last residue. A D gene is named only where the DNA matches it firmly. Size is omitted from some rows. Given values are once, few, many or a class for expanded clones.

NA	TRBV28	once	TRBJ1-1	CASSLGQRNTEAFF	TGTGCCAGCAGTTTAGGGCAGAGGAACACTGAAGCTTTCTTT
NA	TRBV30	few	TRBJ1-5	CAWSSGDIYNLPQHF	TGTGCCTGGAGTAGCGGGGACATTTACAATCTACCCCAGCATTTT
TRBD1	TRBV11-3	NA	TRBJ2-2	CASSSGDRAPSNTGELFF	TGTGCCAGCAGTTCAGGGGACAGGGCCCCTTCGAACACCGGGGAGCTGTTTTTT
NA	TRBV5-1	NA	TRBJ1-2	CASSSGHVYGYTF	TGCGCCAGCAGCTCCGGACACGTCTATGGCTACACCTTC
NA	TRBV6-2/TRBV6-3	NA	TRBJ1-1	CASSYGTITEAFF	TGTGCCAGCAGTTACGGGACAATCACTGAAGCTTTCTTT
TRBD1	TRBV2	NA	TRBJ1-1	CASSPTGTDMNTEAFF	TGTGCCAGCAGCCCCACCGGGACAGATATGAACACTGAAGCTTTCTTT
NA	TRBV19	NA	TRBJ1-5	CASSSGGNQPQHF	TGTGCCAGTAGTTCTGGAGGCAATCAGCCCCAGCATTTT
TRBD1	TRBV14	once	TRBJ2-2	CASSQDYWRQGGTNTGELFF	TGTGCCAGCAGCCAAGATTATTGGCGACAGGGGGGAACGAACACCGGGGAGCTGTTTTTT
TRBD2	TRBV5-5	NA	TRBJ2-1	CASSLAPTSGGYNEQFF	TGTGCCAGCAGCTTGGCCCCGACTAGCGGAGGTTACAATGAGCAGTTCTTC
NA	TRBV11-2	NA	TRBJ2-5	CASSLRGPYGETQYF	TGTGCCAGCAGCTTAAGAGGTCCCTACGGCGAGACCCAGTACTTC
NA	TRBV28	few	TRBJ1-2	CASSSGGDYGYTF	TGTGCCAGCAGCTCTGGGGGGGACTATGGCTACACCTTC
TRBD1	TRBV12-3/TRBV12-4	NA	TRBJ1-3	CASSFGTANTIYF	TGTGCCAGCAGTTTTGGGACAGCAAACACCATATATTTT
TRBD1	TRBV18	NA	TRBJ1-2	CASSPDRAYGYTF	TGTGCCAGCTCACCCGACAGGGCCTATGGCTACACCTTC
NA	TRBV20-1	NA	TRBJ2-1	CSASGQRASSEQFF	TGCAGTGCTAGTGGGCAGCGGGCGAGTAGTGAGCAGTTCTTC
TRBD1	TRBV10-3	NA	TRBJ1-5	CAISVGDRGLDQPQHF	TGTGCCATCAGTGTGGGGGACAGGGGGCTGGATCAGCCCCAGCATTTT
NA	TRBV3-1/TRBV3-2	few	TRBJ1-2	CASSQALQGLYGYTF	TGTGCCAGCAGCCAAGCCCTACAGGGTCTCTATGGCTACACCTTC
TRBD2	TRBV28	few	TRBJ2-2	CASRLGGDVTGELFF	TGTGCCAGCCGCCTCGGGGGGGATGTCACCGGGGAGCTGTTTTTT
TRBD1	TRBV19	NA	TRBJ1-4	CASSIGRRTGKNEKLFF	TGTGCCAGTAGTATAGGTCGTCGGACAGGGAAGAATGAAAAACTGTTTTTT
TRBD1	TRBV4-3	NA	TRBJ2-3	CASSQRGTGATDTQYF	TGCGCCAGCAGCCAAAGGGGGACAGGAGCCACAGATACGCAGTATTTT
NA	TRBV5-6	NA	TRBJ1-1	CASSLGQGTMNTEAFF	TGTGCCAGCAGCTTGGGGCAGGGGACCATGAACACTGAAGCTTTCTTT
NA	TRBV20-1	NA	TRBJ1-2	CSASGPRYGYTF	TGCAGTGCTAGTGGTCCTCGCTATGGCTACACCTTC
NA	TRBV2	NA	TRBJ2-3	CASSVLGAGDTQYF	TGTGCCAGCAGTGTTCTTGGGGCTGGAGATACGCAGTATTTT
NA	TRBV5-1	NA	TRBJ1-1	CASSLVSQTGTEAFF	TGCGCCAGCAGCTTGGTATCGCAGACGGGCACTGAAGCTTTCTTT
NA	TRBV6-2/TRBV6-3	once	TRBJ2-7	CASSSINGRSSYEQYF	TGTGCCAGCAGTTCCATCAACGGAAGGAGCTCCTACGAGCAGTACTTC
NA	TRBV18	NA	TRBJ1-2	CASSQEIENGYTF	TGTGCCAGCTCACAAGAGATAGAGAATGGCTACACCTTC
TRBD2	TRBV19	NA	TRBJ2-7	CASSTSGLAGVYEQYF	TGTGCCAGTAGTACCTCAGGACTAGCGGGGGTATACGAGCAGTACTTC
TRBD1	TRBV4-3	NA	TRBJ1-3	CASSQELGQLNTIYF	TGCGCCAGCAGCCAAGAGTTGGGACAGTTAAACACCATATATTTT
TRBD1	TRBV7-9	NA	TRBJ2-7	CASNIQGYEQYF	TGTGCCAGCAACATACAGGGGTACGAGCAGTACTTC
NA	TRBV19	few	TRBJ2-1	CASSSLMGGYYNEQFF	TGTGCCAGTAGTAGCTTAATGGGGGGATACTACAATGAGCAGTTCTTC
NA	TRBV11-3	NA	TRBJ2-3	CASSSGSTFDTQYF	TGTGCCAGCAGTTCAGGGTCTACATTCGATACGCAGTATTTT
TRBD1	TRBV3-1/TRBV3-2	NA	TRBJ1-6	CASSLGQNNSPLHF	TGTGCCAGCAGCCTGGGACAGAATAATTCACCCCTCCACTTT
TRBD1	TRBV3-1/TRBV3-2	few	TRBJ1-3	CASSPTGTEVGGNTIYF	TGTGCCAGCAGCCCGACCGGGACAGAGGTAGGAGGAAACACCATATATTTT
NA	TRBV20-1	NA	TRBJ2-7	CSARRSGSWHF	TGCAGTGCTAGGAGATCGGGTAGCTGGCACTTC
NA	TRBV10-3	NA	TRBJ1-1	CAISFNGWTEAFF	TGTGCCATCAGTTTTAACGGGTGGACTGAAGCTTTCTTT
NA	TRBV6-1	few	TRBJ2-7	CASSDRRSSYEQYF	TGTGCCAGCAGTGACCGGCGGAGCTCCTACGAGCAGTACTTC
TRBD1	TRBV4-2	NA	TRBJ1-5	CASSLSGTVNQPQHF	TGTGCCAGCAGCTTGTCCGGGACAGTGAATCAGCCCCAGCATTTT
TRBD2	TRBV15	NA	TRBJ2-3	CATSRSGLAGSTDTQYF	TGTGCCACCAGCAGATCTGGACTAGCGGGGAGCACAGATACGCAGTATTTT
NA	TRBV19	few	TRBJ1-5	CASIPARTLNQPQHF	TGTGCCAGTATTCCCGCTCGGACTCTCAATCAGCCCCAGCATTTT
NA	TRBV2	NA	TRBJ2-7	CASSSGGPYEQYF	TGTGCCAGCAGTTCGGGGGGCCCCTACGAGCAGTACTTC
NA	TRBV29-1	NA	TRBJ1-2	CSVELRASGYGYTF	TGCAGCGTTGAATTGCGCGCATCCGGCTATGGCTACACCTTC
TRBD1	TRBV7-9	NA	TRBJ1-1	CASSSGQGNRAFF	TGTGCCAGCAGCTCCGGACAGGGGAACCGTGCTTTCTTT
NA	TRBV5-1	NA	TRBJ1-1	CASSLRQPPAEAFF	TGCGCCAGCAGCTTGCGACAGCCCCCTGCTGAAGCTTTCTTT
TRBD1	TRBV7-2	NA	TRBJ2-5	CASSLGKGSTGVVETQYF	TGTGCCAGCAGCTTAGGCAAAGGGTCGACAGGGGTGGTTGAGACCCAGTACTTC
TRBD1	TRBV2	NA	TRBJ2-3	CASITGVSTDTQYF	TGTGCCAGCATCACAGGGGTTTCAACAGATACGCAGTATTTT
TRBD1	TRBV3-1/TRBV3-2	NA	TRBJ1-2	CASRRTGKYGYTF	TGTGCCAGCAGACGGACAGGGAAATATGGCTACACCTTC